A single sample gave rise to the 26 T cell receptor beta chains below, sequenced in a study of OX40 agonist ivuxolimab in advanced cancers. Profiled with immunoSEQ multiplex PCR; TCRdb holds only in-frame clones, not every one. The sample consists of 65,000 or so clones, about nine tenths of them appearing once. The sample in question was CD4+ or CD8+ T cells sorted from blood, obtained in a trial of the OX40 agonist ivuxolimab. The receptors here all came from an adult with an advanced solid tumor such as melanoma, head and neck, liver or kidney cancer.

The chain links TRBV5-1 to TRBJ2-7; tentative D call: TRBD1 (5 bases). The ends were cut back, 4 bases at V and 6 bases at J, with 14 bases in the middle. The CDR3 contains 13 residues. CDR1 and CDR2 (germline): SGHRS, YFSETQ. The CDR3 DNA sequence: TGCGCCAGCAGCCTCTTCGACAGCAGCGAGCAGTACTTC. Protein: CASSLFDSSEQYF. Complete variable domain (other parts from reference TRBV5-1 and TRBJ2-7): KAGVTQTPRYLIKTRGQQVTLSCSPISGHRSVSWYQQTPGQGLQFLFEYFSETQRNKGNFPGRFSGRQFSNSRSEMNVSTLELGDSALYLCASSLFDSSEQYFGPGTRLTVT.

The chain joins TRBV18 to TRBJ2-7; unclear D gene. Trimming pared 0 bases from V and 5 bases from J, leaving 14 bases between. The germline V gene has CDR1 KGHSH and CDR2 LQKENI. This CDR3 is 15 amino acids long. The CDR3 DNA is TGTGCCAGCTCACCACCTAGTCTCAGTGACCACGAGCAGTACTTC. The encoded protein is CASSPPSLSDHEQYF.

This rearrangement joins TRBV25-1 to TRBJ1-4; a possible D gene is TRBD1 (5 bases). V lost 2 bases and J lost 11, with 12 bases in between. Per germline, CDR1 MGHDK and CDR2 SYGVNS. This CDR3 spans 13 amino acids. The CDR3 bases are TGTGCCAGCAGTGAACAGGGTCTGGGGAAACTGTTTTTT. This gives the protein CASSEQGLGKLFF.

The J gene is TRBJ2-2, the V gene TRBV4-1; 14 nucleotides agree with TRBD2. The junction had 11 bases not matched to a gene; V was cut back by 5 bases and J by 3 bases. This CDR3 has 19 amino acids. From germline, CDR1 is MGHRA and CDR2 YSYEKL. The CDR3 DNA reads TGCGCCAGCAGCTCGAGACCCGGGACTAGCGGGGGTCACACCGGGGAGCTGTTTTTT. Residues: CASSSRPGTSGGHTGELFF.

The chain employs TRBV2 and TRBJ2-1, with 9 bases identical to TRBD2. This CDR3 is built from 18 residues. V trimming: 5 bases; J trimming: 10 bases; junction bases outside the gene matches: 21. Germline values: CDR1 SNHLY, CDR2 FYNNEI. CDR3 sequence reads: CASSSPGASGAHEWEQFF. CDR3 bases: TGTGCCAGCAGTTCACCCGGGGCTAGCGGGGCCCATGAATGGGAGCAGTTCTTC. The full variable domain, with the rest looked up from reference TRBV2 and TRBJ2-1, is EPEVTQTPSHQVTQMGQEVILRCVPISNHLYFYWYRQILGQKVEFLVSFYNNEISEKSEIFDDQFSVERPDGSNFTLKIRSTKLEDSAMYFCASSSPGASGAHEWEQFFGPGTRLTVL.

The J gene is TRBJ2-7, the V gene TRBV11-3; a possible D gene is TRBD2 (5 bases). V was cut by 1 base and J by 3 bases, with 10 bases left in between. In germline, CDR1 is SGHNT, CDR2 YENEEA. The CDR3 covers 14 residues. The CDR3, as DNA: TGTGCCAGCAGCTTAGGGACTTTACTCTACGAGCAGTACTTC. It yields the protein CASSLGTLLYEQYF.

The chain recombines TRBV5-1 with TRBJ2-2; weak D call: TRBD1 (5 bases). Germline-derived CDR1 and CDR2 are SGHRS and YFSETQ. The V end was cut by 1 base, the J end by 5 bases, with 9 bases between. This CDR3 comprises 14 residues. CDR3 DNA: TGCGCCAGCAGCTTGACCGACAGTACCGGGGAGCTGTTTTTT. Amino acids: CASSLTDSTGELFF.

The chain employs TRBV5-1 and TRBJ2-2, with TRBD1 matching 7 bases. Germline CDR1 SGHRS, CDR2 YFSETQ. The CDR3 loop spans 13 amino acids. V lost 2 bases to trimming and J lost 7 bases; unmatched junction nucleotides: 2. CDR3 protein: CASSFNRGGELFF. The CDR3 DNA sequence: TGCGCCAGCAGCTTTAACAGGGGCGGGGAGCTGTTTTTT.

The V gene is TRBV5-1, the J gene TRBJ2-1; D may be TRBD1 (5 bases). The CDR3 runs to 15 residues. Germline-derived CDR1 and CDR2 are SGHRS and YFSETQ. Deletions cut 3 bases from V and 3 bases from J, with 13 bases between. The chain's CDR3 is CASSSPGSYYNEQFF. The CDR3 nucleotides are TGCGCCAGCAGCTCCCCAGGGTCGTACTACAATGAGCAGTTCTTC.

In this sample, this clone turned up a few times. The CDR3 spells CASSEGSQGYGYTF. CDR3 coding DNA: TGTGCCAGCAGTGAAGGGTCCCAGGGGTATGGCTACACCTTC. This chain connects TRBV2 to TRBJ1-2, with D possibly being TRBD1 (6 bases). Deletions cut 1 base from V and 5 bases from J, with 11 bases between. CDR1 is SNHLY, CDR2 FYNNEI, per germline. CDR3 size: 14 residues.

This rearrangement joins TRBV7-6 to TRBJ2-3; no firm D call. Trimming pared 5 bases from V and 2 bases from J, leaving 5 bases between. Germline loops: CDR1 SGHVS, CDR2 FNYEAQ. The CDR3 covers 12 residues. The CDR3 DNA sequence: TGTGCCAGCAGCATAAACACAGATACGCAGTATTTT. Translation: CASSINTDTQYF.

The rearrangement joins TRBV7-9 to TRBJ2-5; D call uncertain. Germline-derived CDR1 and CDR2 are SEHNR and FQNEAQ (reference sequence). V was trimmed by 5 bases and J by 7 bases, leaving 17 bases between them. The CDR3 consists of 14 residues. This chain's CDR3 is CASSPTEVVGTQYF. CDR3 nucleotide sequence: TGTGCCAGCAGCCCGACCGAAGTCGTGGGGACCCAGTACTTC.

The count of this clone is one. CDR3 in amino acids: CASSFGGRVPYEQYF. The CDR3 DNA is TGTGCCAGCAGTTTTGGGGGACGGGTCCCCTACGAGCAGTACTTC. The chain carries TRBV27 and TRBJ2-7; D is possibly TRBD1 or TRBD2 (5 bases each). V was shortened by 3 bases and J by 2 bases, with 14 bases between the two germline ends. The CDR3 covers 15 residues. Germline lookup yields CDR1 MNHEY and CDR2 SMNVEV (reference sequence).

The J gene is TRBJ2-7, the V gene TRBV5-5, with D perhaps matching TRBD1 (6 bases). The germline V gene has CDR1 SGHKS and CDR2 YYEKEE (reference sequence). CDR3 size: 13 residues. Trimming stripped 4 bases from V and 2 bases from J, with 10 bases between. The CDR3 spells CASSRGHTYEQYF. The CDR3 DNA follows: TGTGCCAGCAGCCGGGGACACACCTACGAGCAGTACTTC.

This clone was found a few times. This chain joins TRBV21-1 and TRBJ1-2. TRBV21-1 counts as a pseudogene. The CDR3 has 11 amino acids. The CDR3 reads CASGYNYGYTF. The CDR3 nucleotides read TGTGCCAGCGGTTATAACTATGGCTACACCTTC.

This clone was observed a few times. The chain links TRBV5-1 to TRBJ1-2; D is unclear. Germline V gene sequence: CDR1 SGHRS, CDR2 YFSETQ. The CDR3 runs 12 residues. V was clipped by 0 bases and J by 5 bases, with 5 bases between them. CDR3 sequence (DNA): TGCGCCAGCAGCTTGGCCGGGTATGGCTACACCTTC. Amino acid sequence: CASSLAGYGYTF.

The chain is built from TRBV7-2 and TRBJ2-2; D is perhaps TRBD2 (6 bases). Germline loops: CDR1 SGHTA, CDR2 FQGNSA. This CDR3 region has 17 residues. The V end lost 5 bases, the J end lost 6 bases, and 22 bases lay between the germline ends. The CDR3 DNA reads TGTGCCAGCAGCCCCCATCCCCCGGGGGTCGTAGCCGGGGAGCTGTTTTTT. It encodes CASSPHPPGVVAGELFF.

The V call is TRBV4-2, the J call TRBJ2-1; TRBD1 agrees at 9 bases. The trim removed 4 bases at V and 1 base at J, leaving 8 bases unmatched. Germline V gene sequence: CDR1 LGHNA, CDR2 YNFKEQ. This CDR3 is 17 amino acids long. CDR3 residues: CASSPGTGSKSYNEQFF. CDR3 bases: TGTGCCAGCAGCCCCGGGACAGGGTCCAAATCCTACAATGAGCAGTTCTTC.

The chain carries TRBV6-1 and TRBJ1-5, with D perhaps matching TRBD1 (6 bases). The germline gives CDR1 MNHNS, CDR2 SASEGT. Deletions cut 3 bases from V and 6 bases from J, with 15 bases between. This CDR3 region has 15 residues. CDR3: CASSDQGTLSQPQHF. CDR3 bases: TGTGCCAGCAGTGACCAGGGGACCCTCTCTCAGCCCCAGCATTTT.

This CDR3 is CASRQYQFPTYNEQFF. The CDR3 DNA is TGTGCCAGCAGACAATACCAATTCCCAACCTACAATGAGCAGTTCTTC. V and J are TRBV28 and TRBJ2-1; the D is unclear. CDR3 size: 16 residues. Germline V gene lookup returns CDR1 MDHEN and CDR2 SYDVKM. V dropped 6 bases and J dropped 2 bases, with 17 bases sitting between them.

V gene TRBV9 combines with J gene TRBJ1-2; tentative D call: TRBD1 (6 bases). CDR3 length equals 14 residues. V lost 4 bases, J lost 4 bases, and 14 bases lay in between. Germline loops: CDR1 SGDLS, CDR2 YYNGEE. Here the CDR3 DNA reads TGTGCCAGCAGCCGTTTGGGGACACCCTATGGCTACACCTTC. Amino acid sequence: CASSRLGTPYGYTF.

The chain carries TRBV6-5 and TRBJ2-2; 11 positions agree with TRBD1. The CDR3 covers 15 residues. CDR1 MNHEY and CDR2 SVGAGI come from the germline V gene. V trimming: 4 bases; J trimming: 4 bases; junction bases outside the gene matches: 2. The CDR3 DNA sequence: TGTGCCAGCAGTTCCGGGACAGGGGGCACCGGGGAGCTGTTTTTT. Amino acids: CASSSGTGGTGELFF.

This clone was seen more than once but under ten times. V usage is TRBV19 and J usage is TRBJ2-7; D is perhaps TRBD1 (6 bases). The length of the CDR3 is 14 residues. The germline gives CDR1 LNHDA, CDR2 SQIVND (reference sequence). V was clipped by 7 bases and J by 3 bases, with 16 bases between them. CDR3 amino acids: CASKRGLRYYEQYF. The CDR3 nucleotides read TGTGCCAGTAAAAGGGGGTTGCGTTACTACGAGCAGTACTTC.

V is TRBV5-1 and J is TRBJ2-3, with 13 bases lining up with TRBD2. The germline V gene encodes CDR1 SGHRS and CDR2 YFSETQ. The CDR3 is 16 amino acids. The V and J ends lost 4 bases and 1 base, in that order; junction bases with no gene match: 3. The CDR3 is CASSAGTSGGTDTQYF. For the CDR3, the DNA is TGCGCCAGCAGCGCCGGGACTAGCGGGGGCACAGATACGCAGTATTTT.

The chain joins TRBV12-5 to TRBJ1-6; a weak D match, TRBD1 (5 bases). With 2 bases removed from V and 8 bases from J, the gap between germline ends came to 10 bases. Germline assignment: CDR1 LGHNT and CDR2 FRNRAP. The CDR3 spans 14 residues. In nucleotides, the CDR3 is TGTGCTAGTGGTTTGTCCCAGGGCGATTCACCCCTCCACTTT. Translated: CASGLSQGDSPLHF.

The table lists this clone with a count of one. V gene TRBV2 combines with J gene TRBJ1-1; possibly TRBD1 for D (5 bases). Germline V gene lookup returns CDR1 SNHLY and CDR2 FYNNEI. V lost 5 bases to trimming and J lost 9 bases, with 10 bases between them. The CDR3 runs 11 residues. The CDR3 loop is CASSLGEKAFF. CDR3 bases: TGTGCCAGCAGTCTAGGGGAGAAAGCTTTCTTT.